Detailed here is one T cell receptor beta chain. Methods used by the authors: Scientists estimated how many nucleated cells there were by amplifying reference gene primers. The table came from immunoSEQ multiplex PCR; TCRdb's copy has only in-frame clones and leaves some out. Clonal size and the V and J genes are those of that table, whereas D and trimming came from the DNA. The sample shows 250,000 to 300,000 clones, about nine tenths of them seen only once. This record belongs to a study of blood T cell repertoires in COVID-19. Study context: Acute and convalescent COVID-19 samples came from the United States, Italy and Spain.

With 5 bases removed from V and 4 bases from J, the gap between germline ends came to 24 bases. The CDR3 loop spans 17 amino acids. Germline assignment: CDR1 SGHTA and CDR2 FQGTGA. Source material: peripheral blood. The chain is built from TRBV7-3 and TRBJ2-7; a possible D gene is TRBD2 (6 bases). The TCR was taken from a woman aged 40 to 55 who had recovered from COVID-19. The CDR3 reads CASSGPNGREVWYEQYF. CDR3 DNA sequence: TGTGCCAGCAGCGGCCCTAACGGGCGGGAAGTCTGGTACGAGCAGTACTTC.